These 31 T cell receptor beta chains originate from one sample sequenced in a study of T cells in Graves' hyperthyroidism and ophthalmopathy. RNA transcripts gave rise to amplified TCR beta CDR3 regions. First-round RT-PCR targeting the TCR CDR3 was performed with the HTBI primer set. TCRdb passed the multiplex PCR reads through MiXCR, listing each CDR3 protein once. The sample contains about 520,000 distinct CDR3 sequences, roughly 25% of which appear only once. Source material: blood. These receptors all come from a woman in her 30s with Graves' ophthalmopathy.

V usage is TRBV19 and J usage is TRBJ2-5; D is tentatively TRBD1 or TRBD2 (5 bases each). This CDR3 has 14 residues. Trimming removed 3 bases from V and 9 bases from J, with 17 bases in between. The germline CDR1 and CDR2 sequences are LNHDA and SQIVND (reference sequence). The CDR3, as DNA: TGTGCCAGTAGTATCACGGGGCCCCCGCAGGCCCAGTACTTC. Amino acids: CASSITGPPQAQYF. Drawing the rest from reference TRBV19 and TRBJ2-5, the complete variable domain is DGGITQSPKYLFRKEGQNVTLSCEQNLNHDAMYWYRQDPGQGLRLIYYSQIVNDFQKGDIAEGYSVSREKKESFPLTVTSAQKNPTAFYLCASSITGPPQAQYFGPGTRLLVL.

This clonotype has ten or more counts. This rearrangement joins TRBV11-2 to TRBJ1-5; D not resolved. The germline V gene has CDR1 SGHAT and CDR2 FQNNGV. Trimming took off 4 bases at V and 4 bases at J, with 8 bases between the two ends. The CDR3 has 13 residues. The chain's CDR3 is CASSSLRNQPQHF. The CDR3 nucleotides read TGTGCCAGCAGCTCCCTCCGGAATCAGCCCCAGCATTTT.

This clonotype was seen ten or more times. This chain joins TRBV20-1 and TRBJ2-3, with D possibly being TRBD1 or TRBD2 (5 bases each). CDR3 length: 14 residues. Germline CDR1 and CDR2: DFQATT and SNEGSKA (reference sequence). V dropped 1 base and J dropped 1 base, with 9 bases sitting between them. The CDR3: CSARGLGGTDTQYF. CDR3 in DNA: TGCAGTGCTAGAGGTTTGGGGGGCACAGATACGCAGTATTTT.

This clonotype was seen a handful of times. The V and J genes are TRBV7-8 and TRBJ2-3; D not resolved. Germline V gene lookup returns CDR1 SGHVS and CDR2 FQNEAQ. The germline V and J ends were trimmed by 0 bases and 5 bases, with 12 bases remaining between them. CDR3 length: 15 residues. In nucleotides, the CDR3 is TGTGCCAGCAGCTTAGCCGGATCAATGGGAGATACGCAGTATTTT. It specifies CASSLAGSMGDTQYF. Looking up the rest from reference TRBV7-8 and TRBJ2-3 gives the full variable domain: GAGVSQSPRYKVAKRGQDVALRCDPISGHVSLFWYQQALGQGPEFLTYFQNEAQLDKSGLPSDRFFAERPEGSVSTLKIQRTQQEDSAVYLCASSLAGSMGDTQYFGPGTRLTVL.

This sequence joins TRBV27 and TRBJ2-2; 8 bases line up with TRBD1. The germline V gene encodes CDR1 MNHEY and CDR2 SMNVEV (reference sequence). V was clipped by 6 bases and J by 5 bases; unmatched bases: 11. The CDR3 runs to 16 residues. Here the CDR3 DNA reads TGTGCCAGCAGAGCTCCAGGGGGCGCGCAGACCGGGGAGCTGTTTTTT. Translation gives CASRAPGGAQTGELFF.

This clonotype was found many times. CDR3 in amino acids: CASRVGHSNQPQHF. DNA for the CDR3: TGTGCCAGCCGGGTCGGTCATTCCAATCAGCCCCAGCATTTT. The V and J genes are TRBV19 and TRBJ1-5; D is unclear. V lost 9 bases, J lost 3 bases, and 15 bases lay in between. The CDR3 totals 14 residues. The germline V gene has CDR1 LNHDA and CDR2 SQIVND (reference sequence).

V is TRBV5-1 and J is TRBJ2-2, with 8 nucleotides matching TRBD1. The CDR3 sequence is 16 residues long. The germline CDR1 and CDR2 sequences are SGHRS and YFSETQ. The J segment lost 5 bases and the V segment lost 5 bases, leaving 11 bases of the junction unmatched. The CDR3 is CASRIPGTGATGELFF. The CDR3 DNA is TGCGCCAGCAGAATCCCCGGGACAGGCGCTACCGGGGAGCTGTTTTTT.

This clonotype turned up a few times. The J gene is TRBJ2-7, the V gene TRBV9; 11 bases align to TRBD1. The CDR3 loop spans 16 amino acids. J was trimmed by 2 bases and V by 0 bases; bases with no gene match: 4. Germline assignment: CDR1 SGDLS and CDR2 YYNGEE. CDR3 residues: CASSVDPGQGAYEQYF. CDR3 nucleotides: TGTGCCAGCAGCGTAGATCCGGGACAGGGGGCCTACGAGCAGTACTTC.

This clonotype was picked up many times. J is TRBJ2-5 and V is TRBV7-8; D possibly corresponds to TRBD1 (6 bases). The CDR3 is made up of 15 amino acids. Germline V gene data show CDR1 as SGHVS and CDR2 as FQNEAQ. V lost 8 bases and J lost 7, with 23 bases in between. CDR3 in DNA: TGTGCCAGCGGGCCAGGGGCCTACGAAACGGCGACCCAGTACTTC. It specifies CASGPGAYETATQYF.

In this sample, this clonotype turned up once. J is TRBJ2-5 and V is TRBV7-9; D unresolved. CDR1 is SEHNR and CDR2 is FQNEAQ in the germline V gene (reference sequence). V lost 5 bases to trimming and J lost 2 bases, with 15 bases between them. The CDR3 extends over 15 amino acids. CDR3 sequence: CASSPTGVGQETQYF. The CDR3 DNA reads TGTGCCAGCAGCCCGACGGGTGTCGGACAAGAGACCCAGTACTTC.

The table lists this clonotype with many counts. The CDR3 region has the DNA TGTGCCAGCAGTATAAACGTGAACACTGAAGCTTTCTTT. Translated, it gives CASSINVNTEAFF. The rearrangement joins TRBV6-1 to TRBJ1-1, with D unclear. Trimming took 5 bases from V and 0 from J, leaving 7 bases between them. The CDR3 consists of 13 residues. Germline CDR1 MNHNS, CDR2 SASEGT.

This clonotype has just a few counts. As DNA, the CDR3 is TGTGCCAGCAGGGCGCGGAGCTCCTACAATGAGCAGTTCTTC. Protein sequence: CASRARSSYNEQFF. The rearrangement links TRBV6-1 to TRBJ2-1, with D uncertain. V was trimmed by 6 bases and J by 0 bases, leaving 9 bases between them. Germline V gene lookup returns CDR1 MNHNS and CDR2 SASEGT. The length of the CDR3 is 14 residues.

Regarding this clonotype: One base away lies a much larger clone, so this may be a sequencing read error. The chain couples TRBV28 to TRBJ2-2; 10 bases match TRBD1. This CDR3 is built from 14 residues. Germline values: CDR1 MDHEN, CDR2 SYDVKM. CDR3 nucleotides: TGTGCCAGCAGCGAGACAGGGGGCACCGGGGAGCTGTGTTTT. It specifies CASSETGGTGELCF.

This clonotype was observed at least ten times. The V gene is TRBV19, the J gene TRBJ1-1; D remains unclear. V was clipped by 7 bases and J by 8 bases, with 14 bases between them. Germline V CDR1 and CDR2: LNHDA, SQIVND (reference sequence). The CDR3 is 12 amino acids. This chain's CDR3 is CASKSEGAEAFF. CDR3 coding DNA: TGTGCCAGTAAAAGCGAGGGTGCCGAAGCTTTCTTT.

In this sample, this clonotype turned up many times. This rearrangement joins TRBV2 to TRBJ1-6; 8 bases align to TRBD1. The junction had 7 bases not matched to a gene; V was cut back by 6 bases and J by 9 bases. The CDR3 has 14 residues. Germline CDR1 reads SNHLY; CDR2 reads FYNNEI. CDR3 loop: CASSPDRVTSPLHF. CDR3 DNA: TGTGCCAGCAGCCCGGACAGGGTTACTTCACCCCTCCACTTT.

This clonotype came up many times. This CDR3 reads CAWRAYHSGQSVGYTF. In nucleotides, the CDR3 is TGTGCCTGGAGGGCTTACCATTCGGGACAGAGCGTTGGCTACACCTTC. The chain recombines TRBV30 with TRBJ1-2; 7 positions match TRBD1. There are 16 residues in the CDR3. Trimming removed 3 bases from V and 7 bases from J; junction bases left unmatched: 17. Germline values: CDR1 GTSNPN, CDR2 SVGIG (reference sequence).

With respect to this clonotype: It may be a read error: a sequence one base away is much more abundant. The chain recombines TRBV2 with TRBJ2-7; D perhaps matches TRBD1 (6 bases). The CDR3 is 14 amino acids. Germline lookup yields CDR1 SNHLY and CDR2 FYNNEI. Deletions cut 10 bases from V and 2 bases from J, with 18 bases between. The CDR3 bases are TGTGCCATCAGCGCCGGGACACAGCCCTACGAGCAGTACTTC. Its protein is CAISAGTQPYEQYF.

This clonotype was seen many times. The rearrangement uses TRBV20-1 and TRBJ1-3, with D hard to call. This CDR3 region has 11 residues. V lost 5 bases and J lost 3, with 5 bases in between. The germline V gene encodes CDR1 DFQATT and CDR2 SNEGSKA (reference sequence). This CDR3 is CSARSGNTIYF. The DNA of the CDR3 is TGCAGTGCTCGCAGTGGAAACACCATATATTTT.

The genes are TRBV28 and TRBJ1-2, with TRBD1 matching over 7 bases. Germline V gene sequence: CDR1 MDHEN, CDR2 SYDVKM. The CDR3 length is 17 residues. J gave up 0 bases and V 6 bases, and 13 bases lay outside the gene matches. In DNA form, the CDR3 reads TGTGCCAGCAGCTTCCTCGACAGGGCTAAATCTAACTATGGCTACACCTTC. Translating gives CASSFLDRAKSNYGYTF.

The table lists this clonotype with many counts. This chain uses TRBV5-1 with TRBJ2-2, with 9 bases aligning to TRBD1. Losses at the gene ends were 4 bases for V and 1 base for J; bases not matched to a gene: 2. The CDR3 length is 15 residues. Germline-derived CDR1 and CDR2 are SGHRS and YFSETQ. CDR3: CASSMDRGNTGELFF. For the CDR3, the DNA is TGCGCCAGCAGCATGGACAGGGGGAACACCGGGGAGCTGTTTTTT.

This clonotype was picked up many times. The chain uses TRBV30 and TRBJ2-5, with D maybe TRBD1 (6 bases). V was cut by 3 bases and J by 5 bases, with 13 bases left in between. The CDR3 runs 13 residues. Looked up from germline, CDR1 is GTSNPN and CDR2 is SVGIG (reference sequence). Here the CDR3 DNA reads TGTGCCTGGAGCGCACAGGGTTTTGAGACCCAGTACTTC. Its protein product is CAWSAQGFETQYF.

In this sample, this clonotype turned up once. This chain connects TRBV7-8 to TRBJ1-5, with D possibly matching TRBD1 (5 bases). Germline V gene data show CDR1 as SGHVS and CDR2 as FQNEAQ. With 1 base removed from V and 14 bases from J, the gap between germline ends came to 15 bases. CDR3 size: 13 residues. The CDR3 DNA reads as TGTGCCAGCAGCTTAGTCGAGCAGGACAACAAGCATTTT. This codes for CASSLVEQDNKHF. Together with reference TRBV7-8 and TRBJ1-5, the CDR3 gives the full variable domain: GAGVSQSPRYKVAKRGQDVALRCDPISGHVSLFWYQQALGQGPEFLTYFQNEAQLDKSGLPSDRFFAERPEGSVSTLKIQRTQQEDSAVYLCASSLVEQDNKHFGDGTRLSIL.

The J gene is TRBJ2-7, the V gene TRBV20-1; 7 nucleotides line up with TRBD1. Germline trimming cut 5 bases from V and 2 bases from J; bases unmatched to any gene: 3. The CDR3 totals 12 residues. The germline V gene encodes CDR1 DFQATT and CDR2 SNEGSKA (reference sequence). The CDR3 reads CSAADRAYEQYF. In nucleotides, the CDR3 is TGCAGTGCTGCAGACAGGGCCTACGAGCAGTACTTC.

This clonotype was observed at least ten times. V gene TRBV20-1 combines with J gene TRBJ2-5, with a possible D match to TRBD2 (6 bases). The CDR3 has 13 residues. The germline V and J ends were trimmed by 5 bases and 4 bases, with 14 bases remaining between them. The V gene's germline CDR1 is DFQATT and CDR2 SNEGSKA (reference sequence). The CDR3 region has the DNA TGCAGTGCTCGGAGGGGCGACGGAGAGACCCAGTACTTC. This translates into CSARRGDGETQYF.

This clonotype appeared many times. The chain carries TRBV20-1 and TRBJ2-7; TRBD2 might be the D (5 bases). The CDR3 covers 15 residues. V shed 0 bases and J shed 3 bases, with 15 bases lying between them. Per germline, CDR1 DFQATT and CDR2 SNEGSKA (reference sequence). CDR3 sequence (DNA): TGCAGTGCTAGAGATAGCCGCCGGGGAGTCTACGAGCAGTACTTC. It encodes CSARDSRRGVYEQYF.

The rearrangement joins TRBV12-3 or TRBV12-4 to TRBJ2-5; possible D gene TRBD1, 6 bases. The V gene lost 4 bases and the J gene lost 1 base, with 10 bases spanning the gap. CDR3 length: 14 residues. CDR3: CASSSGTFQETQYF. The CDR3 bases are TGTGCCAGCAGTTCCGGGACATTCCAAGAGACCCAGTACTTC.

The gene calls are TRBV29-1 and TRBJ1-2, with D maybe TRBD1 (5 bases). CDR3 length: 11 residues. Per the germline V gene, CDR1 is SQVTM and CDR2 is ANQGSEA. V was clipped by 5 bases and J by 4 bases, with 8 bases between them. The CDR3 DNA reads TGCAGCGTTACAGGTTCCTATGGCTACACCTTC. This gives the protein CSVTGSYGYTF.

This clonotype was counted between two and nine times. The chain is built from TRBV10-1 and TRBJ1-1; D not certain. The V and J ends lost 2 bases and 7 bases respectively, with 20 bases between them. The CDR3 is made up of 16 amino acids. Germline V gene data show CDR1 as WNHNN and CDR2 as SYGVQD (reference sequence). The CDR3 coding sequence is TGCGCCAGCAGTGAGCCCCCAACCCGACCGGCCAGTGAAGCTTTCTTT. It specifies CASSEPPTRPASEAFF.

The CDR3 here is CASPLQGNTEAFF. CDR3 sequence (DNA): TGTGCCAGCCCCCTACAGGGTAACACTGAAGCTTTCTTT. J is TRBJ1-1 and V is TRBV6-1; possibly TRBD1 for D (6 bases). Trimming pared 8 bases from V and 2 bases from J, leaving 12 bases between. The CDR3 sequence is 13 residues long. Germline values: CDR1 MNHNS, CDR2 SASEGT.

This clonotype has a handful of counts. The rearrangement uses TRBV7-2 and TRBJ1-1; the D gene is possibly TRBD1 (5 bases). CDR1 and CDR2 (germline): SGHTA, FQGNSA. Trimming removed 5 bases at V and 4 bases at J, with 11 bases between. CDR3 length: 13 amino acids. In nucleotides, the CDR3 is TGTGCCAGCAGCACGACAGTCGGCACTGAAGCTTTCTTT. Protein sequence: CASSTTVGTEAFF. The full variable domain, in which reference TRBV7-2 and TRBJ1-1 provide the parts outside the CDR3, is GAGVSQSPSNKVTEKGKDVELRCDPISGHTALYWYRQSLGQGLEFLIYFQGNSAPDKSGLPSDRFSAERTGGSVSTLTIQRTQQEDSAVYLCASSTTVGTEAFFGQGTRLTVV.

In its sample, this clonotype was seen many times. The chain is built from TRBV25-1 and TRBJ2-2, with TRBD1 identical over 7 bases. There are 16 residues in the CDR3. With 2 bases clipped from V and 4 bases from J, the junction kept 7 bases outside the gene matches. CDR1 and CDR2 from the germline V gene are MGHDK and SYGVNS. CDR3 sequence reads: CASSEPITGVTGELFF. DNA for the CDR3: TGTGCCAGCAGTGAACCTATTACAGGGGTCACCGGGGAGCTGTTTTTT. Based on the CDR3 plus reference TRBV25-1 and TRBJ2-2, the full variable domain is EADIYQTPRYLVIGTGKKITLECSQTMGHDKMYWYQQDPGMELHLIHYSYGVNSTEKGDLSSESTVSRIRTEHFPLTLESARPSHTSQYLCASSEPITGVTGELFFGEGSRLTVL.